A single sample gave rise to the 19 T cell receptor beta chains below, sequenced in a study of blood T cell repertoires in COVID-19. Data came from immunoSEQ multiplex PCR; TCRdb stores just in-frame clones and leaves some out. The sample shows more than 250,000 clones, about 83% of them seen only once. Sample: peripheral blood. Receptor source: a woman between 50 and 59 years old with acute or convalescent COVID-19.

The chain employs TRBV11-2 and TRBJ1-2, with D tentatively TRBD1 (6 bases). Germline CDR1 reads SGHAT; CDR2 reads FQNNGV. The length of the CDR3 is 14 residues. Trimming removed 1 base at V and 6 bases at J, with 12 bases between. The CDR3 loop is CASSLGGGSNGYTF. As DNA, the CDR3 is TGTGCCAGCAGCTTAGGGGGGGGCAGCAATGGCTACACCTTC.

V is TRBV27 and J is TRBJ1-1; TRBD1 matches at 7 bases. Per the germline V gene, CDR1 is MNHEY and CDR2 is SMNVEV (reference sequence). The ends lost 5 bases at V and 0 bases at J; junction bases unmatched: 9. The CDR3 loop spans 16 amino acids. The CDR3 DNA sequence: TGTGCCAGCAGTCCACGGGACAGCGCGATGAACACTGAAGCTTTCTTT. Residues: CASSPRDSAMNTEAFF.

This clone was seen only a few times. The chain joins TRBV19 to TRBJ1-2; no clear D gene. This CDR3 region has 15 residues. CDR1 is LNHDA, CDR2 SQIVND, per germline (reference sequence). The V end was cut by 7 bases, the J end by 5 bases, with 20 bases between. This chain's CDR3 is CASNPRPVEEYGYTF. For the CDR3, the DNA is TGTGCCAGTAACCCACGCCCCGTTGAGGAATATGGCTACACCTTC. Looking up the rest from reference TRBV19 and TRBJ1-2 gives the full variable domain: DGGITQSPKYLFRKEGQNVTLSCEQNLNHDAMYWYRQDPGQGLRLIYYSQIVNDFQKGDIAEGYSVSREKKESFPLTVTSAQKNPTAFYLCASNPRPVEEYGYTFGSGTRLTVV.

The chain uses TRBV6-6 and TRBJ1-5; D gene uncertain. The CDR3 contains 13 residues. In germline, CDR1 is MNHNY, CDR2 SVGAGI (reference sequence). The V gene lost 6 bases and the J gene lost 4 bases, with 10 bases spanning the gap. CDR3 in amino acids: CASSPGWNQPQHF. CDR3 bases: TGTGCCAGCAGCCCGGGGTGGAATCAGCCCCAGCATTTT.

The rearrangement links TRBV20-1 to TRBJ1-1, with a weak D call TRBD1 (6 bases). Germline V gives CDR1 DFQATT, CDR2 SNEGSKA (reference sequence). The CDR3 is 11 amino acids. Trimming shortened V by 1 base and J by 6 bases, and 6 bases separated the two germline ends. CDR3 bases: TGCAGTGCTAGAGGGACAGCTGAAGCTTTCTTT. Translating gives CSARGTAEAFF.

The CDR3, as DNA: TGTGCCAGCAGCCCCCGGGACAGGTTTAGGGAAAAACTGTTTTTT. Translation gives CASSPRDRFREKLFF. V usage is TRBV9 and J usage is TRBJ1-4; 8 bases are a match to TRBD1. Unmatched junction bases numbered 10, after V lost 4 bases and J lost 8 bases. Germline CDR1 is SGDLS and CDR2 is YYNGEE. This CDR3 contains 15 residues.

V is TRBV7-3 and J is TRBJ1-1; D uncertain. V was clipped by 4 bases and J by 3 bases, with 9 bases between them. Germline loops: CDR1 SGHTA, CDR2 FQGTGA. This CDR3 contains 13 residues. The CDR3 loop reads CASSSYGDTEAFF. CDR3 DNA: TGTGCCAGCAGCTCGTACGGGGACACTGAAGCTTTCTTT.

The chain combines TRBV28 with TRBJ2-4; weak D call: TRBD1 (6 bases). This CDR3 comprises 16 residues. From germline, CDR1 is MDHEN and CDR2 SYDVKM. The ends were cut back, 5 bases at V and 0 bases at J, with 14 bases in the middle. CDR3 bases: TGTGCCAGCAGTACCCCAGGGGTCCCAGCCAAAAACATTCAGTACTTC. It translates to CASSTPGVPAKNIQYF.

The chain links TRBV28 to TRBJ2-3; D remains unclear. From germline, CDR1 is MDHEN and CDR2 SYDVKM. V was trimmed by 8 bases and J by 1 base, leaving 13 bases between them. The CDR3 totals 14 residues. The CDR3 region has the DNA TGTGCCAGCGCACCCCTAGGCGGCACAGATACGCAGTATTTT. This encodes CASAPLGGTDTQYF. The full variable domain, rest sourced from reference TRBV28 and TRBJ2-3, is DVKVTQSSRYLVKRTGEKVFLECVQDMDHENMFWYRQDPGLGLRLIYFSYDVKMKEKGDIPEGYSVSREKKERFSLILESASTNQTSMYLCASAPLGGTDTQYFGPGTRLTVL.

This chain connects TRBV5-1 to TRBJ2-7, with 12 bases identical to TRBD1. The junction had 9 bases not matched to a gene; V was cut back by 5 bases and J by 6 bases. This CDR3 has 15 residues. Germline V CDR1 and CDR2: SGHRS, YFSETQ. CDR3 bases: TGCGCCAGCAGGGATCAGGGACAGGGGGCGAGCGAGCAGTACTTC. Translated: CASRDQGQGASEQYF.

V gene TRBV5-1 combines with J gene TRBJ2-7, with D unclear. Germline assignment: CDR1 SGHRS and CDR2 YFSETQ. This CDR3 is 14 amino acids long. V lost 0 bases and J 7 bases, leaving 14 bases between the germline ends. The CDR3 here is CASSLVHPIREQYF. The CDR3 DNA follows: TGCGCCAGCAGCTTGGTGCACCCAATTCGGGAGCAGTACTTC.

The chain couples TRBV3-1 (or the pseudogene TRBV3-2) to TRBJ1-5; possibly TRBD1 for D (6 bases). Germline CDR1 LGHDT, CDR2 YNNKEL (reference sequence). V lost 3 bases and J 4 bases, leaving 19 bases between the germline ends. The length of the CDR3 is 17 residues. In nucleotides, the CDR3 is TGTGCCAGCAGCCACAGTGGTGGGGGGGGCTCTAATCAGCCCCAGCATTTT. Its protein is CASSHSGGGGSNQPQHF.

V and J are TRBV2 and TRBJ2-1; TRBD2 agrees at 7 bases. Germline assignment: CDR1 SNHLY and CDR2 FYNNEI. After removal of 7 bases from V and 2 bases from J, the junction contained 8 bases not matched to a gene. The CDR3 extends over 15 amino acids. CDR3 amino acids: CASTPAGRAYNEQFF. In DNA form, the CDR3 reads TGTGCCAGCACCCCCGCTGGGAGGGCCTACAATGAGCAGTTCTTC. Filled out from reference TRBV2 and TRBJ2-1, the complete variable domain reads EPEVTQTPSHQVTQMGQEVILRCVPISNHLYFYWYRQILGQKVEFLVSFYNNEISEKSEIFDDQFSVERPDGSNFTLKIRSTKLEDSAMYFCASTPAGRAYNEQFFGPGTRLTVL.

The CDR3 nucleotides read TGTGCCAGCATCCCTTCAGGGGCCCAAGCTAACTATGGCTACACCTTC. Translating gives CASIPSGAQANYGYTF. This sequence joins TRBV28 and TRBJ1-2, with a tentative D call TRBD1 (6 bases). V gave up 7 bases and J gave up 0 bases, with 18 bases separating them. Looked up from germline, CDR1 is MDHEN and CDR2 is SYDVKM. The CDR3 sequence is 16 residues long.

The chain joins TRBV7-2 to TRBJ1-1; D is uncertain. Per germline, CDR1 SGHTA and CDR2 FQGNSA. The CDR3 sequence is 13 residues long. Deletions cut 4 bases from V and 0 bases from J, with 6 bases between. CDR3 sequence (DNA): TGTGCCAGCAGCTCCCAAATGAACACTGAAGCTTTCTTT. It specifies CASSSQMNTEAFF.

The gene calls are TRBV10-3 and TRBJ2-3; 12 bases agree with TRBD1. The CDR3 runs to 19 residues. Germline V gene lookup returns CDR1 ENHRY and CDR2 SYGVKD. Trimming cost V 3 bases and J 4 bases; bases outside gene matches: 14. The DNA of the CDR3 is TGTGCCATCAGTGACCGGGACAGGGGGCGCAGGCTAGCCTCAGATACGCAGTATTTT. Its protein product is CAISDRDRGRRLASDTQYF.

The genes are TRBV19 and TRBJ1-6; D uncertain. The CDR3 is made up of 14 amino acids. Germline CDR1 is LNHDA and CDR2 is SQIVND (reference sequence). Trimming shortened V by 5 bases and J by 14 bases, and 19 bases separated the two germline ends. The CDR3 nucleotides are TGTGCCAGTAGTGAGCCAGGTGGCGCTGAAACCCTCCACTTT. It encodes CASSEPGGAETLHF.

The CDR3: CASSFGQGASGANVLTF. The CDR3 DNA is TGTGCCAGCAGCTTTGGACAGGGGGCCTCTGGGGCCAACGTCCTGACTTTC. J is TRBJ2-6 and V is TRBV7-9, with 11 bases that match TRBD1. The trim removed 3 bases at V and 0 bases at J, leaving 1 base unmatched. Germline V gives CDR1 SEHNR, CDR2 FQNEAQ (reference sequence). CDR3 length: 17 residues.

This chain links TRBV27 with TRBJ1-6; TRBD1 is a possible D gene (6 bases). Germline V lookup: CDR1 MNHEY, CDR2 SMNVEV (reference sequence). V was shortened by 1 base and J by 8 bases, with 12 bases between the two germline ends. The CDR3 covers 15 residues. The CDR3 loop reads CASSLWARGDSPLHF. The CDR3 DNA reads as TGTGCCAGCAGTTTATGGGCCAGGGGAGATTCACCCCTCCACTTT.